Listed below are T cell receptor beta chains from one sample, sequenced in a study of cytomegalovirus exposure and HLA in healthy donors. Here immunoSEQ multiplex PCR was the method, and the copy in TCRdb shows in-frame clones only, minus some. Here the sample spans about 150,000 clones, roughly four fifths being singletons. Source material: PBMCs. These receptors all come from a male donor in good health and CMV-seronegative. Each CDR3 is given with its conserved first and last residue. The D gene is left open where the match is weak. Size values are once, few and many counts, or a class for expanded clones, and some rows have none.

d_gene: .; j_gene: TRBJ1-1; v_gene: TRBV11-2; abundance: .; CDR3nt: TGTGCCAGCAGCCAACAGCCAAACAGGGTAAACACTGAAGCTTTCTTT; CDR3aa: CASSQQPNRVNTEAFF
d_gene: .; j_gene: TRBJ2-1; v_gene: TRBV29-1; abundance: .; CDR3nt: TGCAGCGGCCTAAGAGACAATGAGCAGTTCTTC; CDR3aa: CSGLRDNEQFF
d_gene: TRBD2; j_gene: TRBJ2-7; v_gene: TRBV27; abundance: .; CDR3nt: TGTGCCAGCAGTTTCGGGGGGAGCTCCTACGAGCAGTACTTC; CDR3aa: CASSFGGSSYEQYF
d_gene: TRBD1; j_gene: TRBJ1-4; v_gene: TRBV7-2; abundance: .; CDR3nt: TGTGCCAGCAGCCCTCAGACAGGGGTCCATGAAAAACTGTTTTTT; CDR3aa: CASSPQTGVHEKLFF
d_gene: .; j_gene: TRBJ2-1; v_gene: TRBV9; abundance: .; CDR3nt: TGTGCCAGCAGCGACGGGTACAATGAGCAGTTCTTC; CDR3aa: CASSDGYNEQFF
d_gene: .; j_gene: TRBJ1-4; v_gene: TRBV7-9; abundance: .; CDR3nt: TGTGCCAGCAGCCCCCCCGAGAATGAAAAACTGTTTTTT; CDR3aa: CASSPPENEKLFF
d_gene: TRBD1; j_gene: TRBJ2-4; v_gene: TRBV5-6; abundance: .; CDR3nt: TGTGCCAGCAGCTTGCGGTCTGCCAGGGGGTTGAACATTCAGTACTTC; CDR3aa: CASSLRSARGLNIQYF
d_gene: .; j_gene: TRBJ1-4; v_gene: TRBV30; abundance: .; CDR3nt: TGTGCCTGGAACTTGGGGGCAGGAAATGAAAAACTGTTTTTT; CDR3aa: CAWNLGAGNEKLFF
d_gene: .; j_gene: TRBJ2-2; v_gene: TRBV6-6; abundance: .; CDR3nt: TGTGCCAGCAGTTACGTTCACAGAAACACCGGGGAGCTGTTTTTT; CDR3aa: CASSYVHRNTGELFF
d_gene: TRBD1; j_gene: TRBJ1-2; v_gene: TRBV4-1; abundance: .; CDR3nt: TGCGCCAGCAGCCAAGACCCTACAGGGGTAGGTTATGGCTACACCTTC; CDR3aa: CASSQDPTGVGYGYTF
d_gene: .; j_gene: TRBJ2-3; v_gene: TRBV27; abundance: .; CDR3nt: TGTGCCAGCAGCCATCGGGGTTGGGCTCTGGACTTAGATACGCAGTATTTT; CDR3aa: CASSHRGWALDLDTQYF
d_gene: .; j_gene: TRBJ2-1; v_gene: TRBV7-2; abundance: .; CDR3nt: TGTGCCAGCAGCTTAGGAGGGAACCCCTCCTACAATGAGCAGTTCTTC; CDR3aa: CASSLGGNPSYNEQFF
d_gene: .; j_gene: TRBJ1-1; v_gene: TRBV6-1; abundance: .; CDR3nt: TGTGCCAGCAGGGACAGAAAGAACACTGAAGCTTTCTTT; CDR3aa: CASRDRKNTEAFF
d_gene: TRBD1; j_gene: TRBJ1-1; v_gene: TRBV19; abundance: .; CDR3nt: TGTGCCAGTGCTCAGGACAGGGTAATGACTGAAGCTTTCTTT; CDR3aa: CASAQDRVMTEAFF
d_gene: TRBD1; j_gene: TRBJ1-5; v_gene: TRBV27; abundance: .; CDR3nt: TGTGCCAGCAGTTTACGGGGGACAGGGGGTAGCAATCAGCCCCAGCATTTT; CDR3aa: CASSLRGTGGSNQPQHF
d_gene: .; j_gene: TRBJ1-1; v_gene: TRBV10-2; abundance: .; CDR3nt: TGCGCCAGCAGCGTAGACTTGAACACTGAAGCTTTCTTT; CDR3aa: CASSVDLNTEAFF
d_gene: TRBD1; j_gene: TRBJ2-7; v_gene: TRBV19; abundance: .; CDR3nt: TGTGCCAGCCGAAGGGGACAGGGGTACGAGCAGTACTTC; CDR3aa: CASRRGQGYEQYF
d_gene: .; j_gene: TRBJ1-6; v_gene: TRBV14; abundance: .; CDR3nt: TGTGCCAGCAGCCGACTTGTTAATTCACCCCTCCACTTT; CDR3aa: CASSRLVNSPLHF
d_gene: .; j_gene: TRBJ2-7; v_gene: TRBV5-1; abundance: .; CDR3nt: TGCGCCAGCAGCCGAGGGGGCTACGAGCAGTACTTC; CDR3aa: CASSRGGYEQYF
d_gene: .; j_gene: TRBJ2-2; v_gene: TRBV21-1; abundance: .; CDR3nt: TGTGCCAGCAGCAAAGGACTACGTGTCACCGGGGAGCTGTTTTTT; CDR3aa: CASSKGLRVTGELFF
d_gene: .; j_gene: TRBJ2-1; v_gene: TRBV11-3; abundance: once; CDR3nt: TGTGCCAGCAGCCTCGGAGGAGATGAGCAGTTCTTC; CDR3aa: CASSLGGDEQFF
d_gene: TRBD2; j_gene: TRBJ2-5; v_gene: TRBV5-3; abundance: .; CDR3nt: TGTGCCAGAAGCGCGGGTGGGGGGGTAGGCTTACAAGAGACCCAGTACTTC; CDR3aa: CARSAGGGVGLQETQYF
d_gene: TRBD2; j_gene: TRBJ2-1; v_gene: TRBV19; abundance: .; CDR3nt: TGTGCCAGTTCCCAGGGACTAGCGGACTACAATGAGCAGTTCTTC; CDR3aa: CASSQGLADYNEQFF